This TCR beta chain was captured by sequencing in a study of metastatic and nonmetastatic thyroid tumors. All patients reached thyroid surgery having received no treatment beforehand. Germline V gene lookup returns CDR1 KGHSH and CDR2 LQKENI. The CDR3 totals 16 residues. The V and J ends lost 2 bases and 0 bases respectively, with 13 bases between them. With MiXCR, TCRdb called clones anew from the PCR reads. In the table there are tens of thousands of clones, about 13% of which are singletons. This clone was picked up many times. This chain uses TRBV18 with TRBJ1-1, with D hard to call. The sample comprised blood. The receptor's source is a female donor with papillary thyroid cancer or a benign thyroid nodule (not recorded which). Some clones in this sample may be carry-over from other donors' samples. The CDR3 DNA reads as TGTGCCAGCTCACCAGGGGTCCGAGGGCTGAACACTGAAGCTTTCTTT. Its translation: CASSPGVRGLNTEAFF. Supplemented by reference TRBV18 and TRBJ1-1, the full variable domain reads NAGVMQNPRHLVRRRGQEARLRCSPMKGHSHVYWYRQLPEEGLKFMVYLQKENIIDESGMPKERFSAEFPKEGPSILRIQQVVRGDSAAYFCASSPGVRGLNTEAFFGQGTRLTVV.